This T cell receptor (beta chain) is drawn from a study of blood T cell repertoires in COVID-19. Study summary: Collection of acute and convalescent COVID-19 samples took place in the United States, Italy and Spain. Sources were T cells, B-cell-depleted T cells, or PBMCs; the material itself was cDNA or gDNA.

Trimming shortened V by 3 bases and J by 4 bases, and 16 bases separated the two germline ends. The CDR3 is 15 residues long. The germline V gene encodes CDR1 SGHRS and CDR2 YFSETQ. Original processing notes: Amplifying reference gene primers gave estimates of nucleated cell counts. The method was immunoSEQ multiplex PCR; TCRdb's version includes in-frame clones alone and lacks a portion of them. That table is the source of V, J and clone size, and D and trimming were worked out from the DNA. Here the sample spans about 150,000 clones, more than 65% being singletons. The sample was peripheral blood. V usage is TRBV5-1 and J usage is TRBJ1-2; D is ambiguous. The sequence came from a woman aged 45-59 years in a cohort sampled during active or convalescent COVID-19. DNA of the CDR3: TGCGCCAGCAGCTCGGGAATGGGTTTCCGCTATGGCTACACCTTC. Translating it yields CASSSGMGFRYGYTF. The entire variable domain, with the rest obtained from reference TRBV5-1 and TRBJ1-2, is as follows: KAGVTQTPRYLIKTRGQQVTLSCSPISGHRSVSWYQQTPGQGLQFLFEYFSETQRNKGNFPGRFSGRQFSNSRSEMNVSTLELGDSALYLCASSSGMGFRYGYTFGSGTRLTVV.